These 6 T cell receptor beta chains were all obtained from the same sample, sequenced in a study of shared clonotypes between healthy human individuals. Measured with immunoSEQ multiplex PCR; TCRdb has only the in-frame clones, and not every one. The data contain approximately 530,000 clones, about 96% of them singletons. The sample was naive CD4+ T cells sorted from blood. Subset described: CD45RA+ positively selected. Every receptor here comes from a woman in her twenties or thirties in good health.

This rearrangement joins TRBV28 to TRBJ2-7, with TRBD1 as a possible D gene (5 bases). The V gene lost 2 bases and the J gene lost 2 bases, with 10 bases spanning the gap. The CDR3 spans 14 residues. CDR1 and CDR2 from the germline V gene are MDHEN and SYDVKM. CDR3 sequence (DNA): TGTGCCAGCAGTTTAGGCGGACACACCTACGAGCAGTACTTC. The encoded protein is CASSLGGHTYEQYF.

V is TRBV6-5 and J is TRBJ2-1, with TRBD2 matching over 10 bases. V lost 6 bases, J lost 3 bases, and 5 bases stayed unmatched. This CDR3 comprises 15 residues. Germline assignment: CDR1 MNHEY and CDR2 SVGAGI. This CDR3 is CASRETSGYYNEQFF. In nucleotides, the CDR3 is TGTGCCAGCAGGGAGACTAGCGGGTACTACAATGAGCAGTTCTTC.

CDR3 coding DNA: TGTGCCAGCAGCCCAACTAGCGGGGGAGACTACAATGAGCAGTTCTTC. Translated: CASSPTSGGDYNEQFF. The chain has TRBV28 and TRBJ2-1, with 11 bases that match TRBD2. The germline V gene encodes CDR1 MDHEN and CDR2 SYDVKM. CDR3 size: 16 residues. With 6 bases clipped from V and 3 bases from J, the junction kept 7 bases outside the gene matches.

Remarks on this clone: Other DNA variants within this sample encode the same CDR3. This chain connects TRBV28 to TRBJ1-2, with TRBD1 as a possible D gene (5 bases). The length of the CDR3 is 13 residues. Deletions cut 6 bases from V and 2 bases from J, with 10 bases between. Germline V gene lookup returns CDR1 MDHEN and CDR2 SYDVKM. CDR3 amino acids: CASRLDRNYGYTF. The CDR3 DNA reads as TGTGCCAGCAGGCTCGACAGAAACTATGGCTACACCTTC.

This clone was counted between two and nine times. This rearrangement joins TRBV11-1 to TRBJ2-7, with 7 positions matching TRBD1. The CDR3 spans 13 residues. CDR1 is SGHAT, CDR2 FQDESV, per germline (reference sequence). The J segment lost 5 bases and the V segment lost 4 bases, leaving 5 bases of the junction unmatched. CDR3 DNA sequence: TGTGCCAGCAGCTCGACAGGGTTTAACGAGCAGTACTTC. Translated, it gives CASSSTGFNEQYF.

The CDR3 sequence: CASSLDKTSGRPPQETQYF. DNA of the CDR3: TGTGCCAGCAGCTTAGATAAGACTAGCGGGAGACCTCCACAAGAGACCCAGTACTTC. The J gene is TRBJ2-5, the V gene TRBV11-3, with TRBD2 matching over 12 bases. V shed 0 bases and J 2 bases; nucleotides not matched to a gene: 10. Germline CDR1 SGHNT, CDR2 YENEEA. The CDR3 has 19 residues.